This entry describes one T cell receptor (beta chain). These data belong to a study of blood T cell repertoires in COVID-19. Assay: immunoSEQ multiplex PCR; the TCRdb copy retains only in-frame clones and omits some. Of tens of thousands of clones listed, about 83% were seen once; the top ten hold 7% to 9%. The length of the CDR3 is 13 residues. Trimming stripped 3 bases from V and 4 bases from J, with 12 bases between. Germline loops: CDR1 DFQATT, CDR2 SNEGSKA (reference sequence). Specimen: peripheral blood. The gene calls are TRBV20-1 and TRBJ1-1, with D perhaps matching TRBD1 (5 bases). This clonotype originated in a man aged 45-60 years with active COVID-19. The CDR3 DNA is TGCAGTGCTAGTTACGGAGGGGCCACTGAAGCTTTCTTT. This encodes CSASYGGATEAFF.